The 29 T cell receptor beta chains in this list originate from one sample, sequenced in a study of blood T cell repertoires in COVID-19. Measured with immunoSEQ multiplex PCR; TCRdb has only the in-frame clones, and not every one. The table lists some 220,000 clones, about nine tenths of them singletons. Specimen: PBMCs or T cells enriched from blood (not recorded which). These receptors originate from a woman between 40 and 50 years old with acute COVID-19.

The V call is TRBV12-3 or TRBV12-4, the J call TRBJ2-1, with D perhaps TRBD2 (6 bases). V was pared by 10 bases and J by 6 bases, with 16 bases between. The CDR3 is 13 amino acids. CDR3 sequence: CATTRDSGNEQFF. The CDR3, as DNA: TGTGCCACAACCCGGGACTCCGGCAATGAGCAGTTCTTC.

V and J are TRBV7-2 and TRBJ1-5, with 9 bases matching TRBD1. Trimming removed 4 bases from V and 2 bases from J; junction bases left unmatched: 6. The germline V gene encodes CDR1 SGHTA and CDR2 FQGNSA. The CDR3 runs 16 residues. CDR3 amino acids: CASSSEQGARNQPQHF. CDR3 DNA: TGTGCCAGCAGCTCGGAACAGGGGGCACGCAATCAGCCCCAGCATTTT. Supplemented by reference TRBV7-2 and TRBJ1-5, the full variable domain reads GAGVSQSPSNKVTEKGKDVELRCDPISGHTALYWYRQSLGQGLEFLIYFQGNSAPDKSGLPSDRFSAERTGGSVSTLTIQRTQQEDSAVYLCASSSEQGARNQPQHFGDGTRLSIL.

The chain has TRBV3-1 (or the pseudogene TRBV3-2) and TRBJ1-3; 10 bases align to TRBD1. Germline CDR1 LGHDT, CDR2 YNNKEL (reference sequence). V lost 1 base, J lost 0 bases, and 3 bases stayed unmatched. The CDR3 length is 17 residues. CDR3 DNA: TGTGCCAGCAGCCAAGGGACAGGGGGAAACTCTGGAAACACCATATATTTT. This encodes CASSQGTGGNSGNTIYF.

This chain's CDR3 is CASSGGAGGTEAFF. Here the CDR3 DNA reads TGTGCCAGCAGCGGGGGGGCGGGTGGCACTGAAGCTTTCTTT. The chain carries TRBV3-1 (or the pseudogene TRBV3-2) and TRBJ1-1, with D possibly being TRBD1 (6 bases). V was cut by 5 bases and J by 4 bases, with 14 bases left in between. Germline lookup yields CDR1 LGHDT and CDR2 YNNKEL (reference sequence). CDR3 length: 14 amino acids.

The chain uses TRBV12-3 or TRBV12-4 and TRBJ1-6, with unresolved D. The V end was cut by 6 bases, the J end by 7 bases, with 7 bases between. This CDR3 spans 12 amino acids. The CDR3 loop is CASRRGNSPLHF. CDR3 nucleotide sequence: TGTGCCAGCAGGAGAGGAAATTCACCCCTCCACTTT.

The chain combines TRBV19 with TRBJ1-2; D is perhaps TRBD1 (5 bases). Germline loops: CDR1 LNHDA, CDR2 SQIVND (reference sequence). The CDR3 is 13 amino acids. Trimming stripped 5 bases from V and 6 bases from J, with 13 bases between. The CDR3 DNA reads TGTGCCAGTAGTTATAACAGGCCTCATGGCTACACCTTC. This sequence encodes CASSYNRPHGYTF.

The chain has TRBV5-4 and TRBJ2-5; D possibly corresponds to TRBD1 (6 bases). This CDR3 has 14 residues. CDR1 is SGHNT and CDR2 is YYREEE in the germline V gene (reference sequence). Trimming removed 3 bases at V and 1 base at J, with 10 bases between. The CDR3 nucleotides are TGTGCCAGCAGCTCCGGGACACTCCAAGAGACCCAGTACTTC. The encoded protein is CASSSGTLQETQYF.

The chain uses TRBV13 and TRBJ1-1, with 9 bases lining up with TRBD1. Germline loops: CDR1 PRHDT, CDR2 FYEKMQ (reference sequence). V shed 5 bases and J 4 bases; nucleotides not matched to a gene: 5. There are 14 residues in the CDR3. CDR3 region: CASSPATGGTEAFF. The CDR3 region has the DNA TGTGCCAGCAGCCCCGCGACAGGGGGCACTGAAGCTTTCTTT.

This rearrangement joins TRBV4-1 to TRBJ2-3, with D possibly TRBD2 on 5 matching bases. The germline V and J ends were trimmed by 4 bases and 2 bases, with 13 bases remaining between them. Germline-derived CDR1 and CDR2 are MGHRA and YSYEKL. This CDR3 has 15 residues. The CDR3 loop reads CASSRGLLNTDTQYF. The CDR3 DNA reads TGCGCCAGCAGCCGTGGACTCTTAAACACAGATACGCAGTATTTT.

This chain joins TRBV7-2 and TRBJ1-1; a weak D match, TRBD1 (5 bases). Trimming cost V 8 bases and J 0 bases, with 10 bases left between them. The CDR3 extends over 13 amino acids. CDR1 SGHTA and CDR2 FQGNSA come from the germline V gene. The CDR3 nucleotides are TGTGCCAGCCGGAAGGGGTTGAACACTGAAGCTTTCTTT. Protein product: CASRKGLNTEAFF.

This rearrangement joins TRBV6-5 to TRBJ1-5; TRBD1 is a possible D gene (5 bases). The CDR3 totals 14 residues. Trimming shortened V by 6 bases and J by 2 bases, and 11 bases separated the two germline ends. The germline V gene has CDR1 MNHEY and CDR2 SVGAGI. Here the CDR3 DNA reads TGTGCCAGCAGCCCGGGGGGTGGCAATCAGCCCCAGCATTTT. Protein sequence: CASSPGGGNQPQHF.

This clone was seen only a few times. CDR3 region: CASSLKTGNTEAFF. CDR3 coding DNA: TGTGCCAGCAGCTTGAAAACGGGAAACACTGAAGCTTTCTTT. The chain is built from TRBV7-2 and TRBJ1-1; D gene ambiguous. V lost 3 bases and J 2 bases, leaving 10 bases between the germline ends. The CDR3 is 14 residues long. CDR1 and CDR2 (germline): SGHTA, FQGNSA.

For this clone: Other DNA sequences within the sample encode an identical CDR3. This chain uses TRBV7-9 with TRBJ2-1, with 7 bases aligning to TRBD2. The CDR3 extends over 14 amino acids. Germline V lookup: CDR1 SEHNR, CDR2 FQNEAQ (reference sequence). Trimming removed 3 bases from V and 4 bases from J; junction bases left unmatched: 3. CDR3 amino acids: CASSLGGGYNEQFF. CDR3 in DNA: TGTGCCAGCAGCTTGGGGGGAGGGTACAATGAGCAGTTCTTC. Full variable domain (rest looked up from reference TRBV7-9 and TRBJ2-1): DTGVSQNPRHKITKRGQNVTFRCDPISEHNRLYWYRQTLGQGPEFLTYFQNEAQLEKSRLLSDRFSAERPKGSFSTLEIQRTEQGDSAMYLCASSLGGGYNEQFFGPGTRLTVL.

This CDR3 reads CASSLGTGETGELFF. The CDR3 DNA is TGTGCCAGCAGCTTAGGAACAGGGGAAACCGGGGAGCTGTTTTTT. The chain couples TRBV11-2 to TRBJ2-2; 7 positions agree with TRBD1. J lost 5 bases, V lost 1 base, and 4 bases had no gene match. The CDR3 sequence is 15 residues long. Germline V gives CDR1 SGHAT, CDR2 FQNNGV. Based on the CDR3 plus reference TRBV11-2 and TRBJ2-2, the full variable domain is EAGVAQSPRYKIIEKRQSVAFWCNPISGHATLYWYQQILGQGPKLLIQFQNNGVVDDSQLPKDRFSAERLKGVDSTLKIQPAKLEDSAVYLCASSLGTGETGELFFGEGSRLTVL.

The gene calls are TRBV29-1 and TRBJ1-1, with D tentatively TRBD1 (5 bases). V lost 4 bases to trimming and J lost 4 bases, with 10 bases between them. Germline V gene data show CDR1 as SQVTM and CDR2 as ANQGSEA. The CDR3 is made up of 12 amino acids. The chain's CDR3 is CSVVQGGTEAFF. In DNA form, the CDR3 reads TGCAGCGTTGTGCAGGGTGGCACTGAAGCTTTCTTT.

V usage is TRBV11-1 and J usage is TRBJ2-2, with a tentative D call TRBD2 (6 bases). Per germline, CDR1 SGHAT and CDR2 FQDESV (reference sequence). CDR3 size: 16 residues. Trimming left V 0 bases short and J 7 bases short, with 15 bases between. This CDR3 is CASSLAAGLSGGELFF. CDR3 coding DNA: TGTGCCAGCAGCTTAGCGGCCGGACTAAGCGGCGGGGAGCTGTTTTTT. Drawing the rest from reference TRBV11-1 and TRBJ2-2, the complete variable domain is EAEVAQSPRYKITEKSQAVAFWCDPISGHATLYWYRQILGQGPELLVQFQDESVVDDSQLPKDRFSAERLKGVDSTLKIQPAELGDSAMYLCASSLAAGLSGGELFFGEGSRLTVL.

This rearrangement joins TRBV21-1 to TRBJ1-5. TRBV21-1 corresponds to a pseudogene. The CDR3 loop spans 12 amino acids. As DNA, the CDR3 is TGTGCCAGCGCCGGTAGCAATCAGCCCCAGCATTTT. Translating gives CASAGSNQPQHF.

The chain has TRBV10-3 and TRBJ1-1, with unresolved D. Germline CDR1 and CDR2: ENHRY and SYGVKD. V was cut by 3 bases and J by 10 bases, with 15 bases left in between. The CDR3 consists of 13 residues. The chain's CDR3 is CAISERGEGTAFF. In nucleotides, the CDR3 is TGTGCCATCAGTGAACGGGGAGAGGGTACAGCTTTCTTT.

This clone was detected only once. The rearrangement links TRBV4-3 to TRBJ2-3, with TRBD1 matching over 8 bases. Germline V gene sequence: CDR1 LGHNA, CDR2 YSLEER. V was pared by 6 bases and J by 0 bases, with 5 bases of the junction left unmatched. This CDR3 region has 15 residues. Here the CDR3 DNA reads TGCGCCAGCAGTCAGGACAGGGTTAGCACAGATACGCAGTATTTT. Translated, it gives CASSQDRVSTDTQYF.

The chain carries TRBV7-2 and TRBJ2-3, with D possibly being TRBD1 (6 bases). Per germline, CDR1 SGHTA and CDR2 FQGNSA. The V and J ends lost 2 bases and 3 bases respectively, with 12 bases between them. CDR3 length: 15 amino acids. The CDR3 coding sequence is TGTGCCAGCAGCTTAAGGGGGACCAGAACAGATACGCAGTATTTT. This translates into CASSLRGTRTDTQYF.

This rearrangement joins TRBV5-1 to TRBJ2-1; 8 bases match TRBD2. This CDR3 spans 15 amino acids. With 4 bases clipped from V and 0 bases from J, the junction kept 3 bases outside the gene matches. The V gene's germline CDR1 is SGHRS and CDR2 YFSETQ. CDR3 region: CASSDGTSSYNEQFF. CDR3 bases: TGCGCCAGCAGCGACGGGACTAGCTCCTACAATGAGCAGTTCTTC.

CDR3 bases: TGTGCCAGCAGTACCCCCGGGACAGGGGGCATGTTGTACGAAAAACTGTTTTTT. It translates to CASSTPGTGGMLYEKLFF. The rearrangement joins TRBV2 to TRBJ1-4; 12 nucleotides align to TRBD1. V dropped 5 bases and J dropped 8; count of bases not matched to a gene: 15. Germline V lookup: CDR1 SNHLY, CDR2 FYNNEI. This CDR3 comprises 18 residues.

This clone has more than one count but fewer than ten. The V and J genes are TRBV11-2 and TRBJ1-1, with 8 bases matching TRBD1. CDR1 SGHAT and CDR2 FQNNGV come from the germline V gene. The CDR3 spans 15 residues. Trimming cost V 5 bases and J 0 bases; bases outside gene matches: 5. The CDR3 here is CASSTGTGLNTEAFF. The CDR3 region has the DNA TGTGCCAGCAGCACAGGGACAGGTCTGAACACTGAAGCTTTCTTT.

The chain carries TRBV24-1 and TRBJ2-5, with TRBD1 as a possible D gene (5 bases). The CDR3 covers 12 residues. CDR1 is KGHDR, CDR2 SFDVKD, per germline. V was trimmed by 7 bases and J by 5 bases, leaving 10 bases between them. The CDR3 protein is CATSQGGETQYF. In DNA form, the CDR3 reads TGTGCCACCAGCCAGGGTGGGGAGACCCAGTACTTC.

The chain employs TRBV6-5 and TRBJ2-7, with TRBD1 matching 7 bases. The CDR3 loop spans 15 amino acids. The junction had 8 bases not matched to a gene; V was cut back by 5 bases and J by 1 base. The germline V gene encodes CDR1 MNHEY and CDR2 SVGAGI. The CDR3 DNA reads as TGTGCCAGCAGTCGGAACGGACAGGAATCCTACGAGCAGTACTTC. Translation gives CASSRNGQESYEQYF.

This clone was seen only a few times. This chain links TRBV6-5 with TRBJ2-7, with D perhaps matching TRBD2 (7 bases). Germline V gene lookup returns CDR1 MNHEY and CDR2 SVGAGI. V was cut by 6 bases and J by 3 bases, with 12 bases left in between. The CDR3 loop spans 13 amino acids. CDR3 nucleotide sequence: TGTGCCAGCAGGGGCGGGGGCCACTACGAGCAGTACGTC. The encoded protein is CASRGGGHYEQYV.

This clone has just a few counts. The genes are TRBV5-4 and TRBJ1-2; 7 bases match TRBD1. The germline gives CDR1 SGHNT, CDR2 YYREEE (reference sequence). CDR3 length equals 15 residues. The V gene end was trimmed by 5 bases and the J gene end by 8 bases; junction bases not matched to a gene: 15. CDR3 DNA: TGTGCCAGCAGGTCCACCACAGGGGCAGAGGTGGGCTACACCTTC. Its protein is CASRSTTGAEVGYTF.

The rearrangement uses TRBV11-2 and TRBJ2-2, with D perhaps TRBD2 (6 bases). The germline CDR1 and CDR2 sequences are SGHAT and FQNNGV. V lost 4 bases to trimming and J lost 1 base, with 10 bases between them. The CDR3 contains 15 residues. The CDR3 bases are TGTGCCAGCAGCTCCCCTAGCGAGAACACCGGGGAGCTGTTTTTT. It translates to CASSSPSENTGELFF.

This chain's CDR3 is CASSQETGAYEQYV. DNA for the CDR3: TGCGCCAGCAGCCAAGAAACAGGCGCCTACGAGCAGTACGTC. The V call is TRBV4-1, the J call TRBJ2-7; D is perhaps TRBD1 (5 bases). Germline V CDR1 and CDR2: MGHRA, YSYEKL. The V and J ends lost 0 bases and 2 bases respectively, with 8 bases between them. This CDR3 comprises 14 residues.